This TCR beta chain appears in the sequencing data of a study of CD8 T cell repertoires and HIV-1 epitope variants. The germline V and J ends were trimmed by 4 bases and 11 bases, with 11 bases remaining between them. The CDR3 extends over 11 amino acids. Germline V gene data show CDR1 as SGHAT and CDR2 as FQDESV (reference sequence). Here immunoSEQ multiplex PCR was the method, and the copy in TCRdb shows in-frame clones only, minus some. The table includes about 5,000 clones, about 62% detected once. Concerning this clone itself: The antigen remains undetermined.

This receptor was identified in a male donor with HIV. The chain has TRBV11-1 and TRBJ1-1; D ambiguous. Sample: cultured CD8+ T cells derived from PBMCs. Here the CDR3 reads CASSSTSLAFF. The CDR3 DNA sequence: TGTGCCAGCAGCTCGACCAGTCTGGCTTTCTTT.